The 17 T cell receptor beta chains listed next were all sequenced from one sample in a study of CD8+ T cells in alopecia areata. Isolated RNA was reverse transcribed into cDNA used as the sequencing template. Produced via immunoSEQ multiplex PCR; TCRdb's table is partial and in-frame only. The sample consists of 200,000 to 250,000 clones, 35% to 40% of them appearing once. The treatment denotes: oral pan-JAK inhibitor, 5-10 mg twice daily. The sequenced sample was CD4+ T cells sorted from blood, obtained at approximately week 30, from a patient treated with tofacitinib. These receptors were collected from a human donor with alopecia areata.

The V call is TRBV27, the J call TRBJ2-7; D tentatively reads TRBD1 or TRBD2 (6 bases each). V lost 5 bases and J 5 bases, leaving 16 bases between the germline ends. Germline V gives CDR1 MNHEY, CDR2 SMNVEV (reference sequence). The CDR3 has 14 amino acids. The CDR3 coding sequence is TGTGCCAGCAGTCTCCGATGGGGGGCTGACGAGCAGTACTTC. Its translation is CASSLRWGADEQYF.

The table lists this clone with a few counts. This chain uses TRBV19 with TRBJ2-5; no reliable D call. Per germline, CDR1 LNHDA and CDR2 SQIVND (reference sequence). This CDR3 contains 15 residues. V lost 5 bases and J lost 1, with 14 bases in between. The CDR3 region is CASSPTTQIQETQYF. The DNA for the CDR3 is TGTGCCAGTAGTCCGACGACTCAGATCCAAGAGACCCAGTACTTC.

There are a few counts of this clone. The rearrangement uses TRBV7-2 and TRBJ1-3; D remains ambiguous. Germline values: CDR1 SGHTA, CDR2 FQGNSA. CDR3 length: 14 residues. Trimming left V 5 bases short and J 1 base short, with 9 bases between. The CDR3 region is CASSLDRSGNTIYF. The CDR3 DNA reads TGTGCCAGCAGCCTTGATAGATCTGGAAACACCATATATTTT.

The J gene is TRBJ2-1, the V gene TRBV4-1; D is ambiguous. CDR1 and CDR2 (germline): MGHRA, YSYEKL. The CDR3 length is 12 residues. V shed 3 bases and J shed 8 bases, with 8 bases lying between them. CDR3 sequence: CASSHVYDEQFF. In DNA form, the CDR3 reads TGCGCCAGCAGCCATGTTTACGATGAGCAGTTCTTC.

This clone was counted a few times. J is TRBJ2-7 and V is TRBV14; D not certain. V was shortened by 3 bases and J by 9 bases, with 9 bases between the two germline ends. Germline loops: CDR1 SGHDN, CDR2 FVKESK. CDR3 length: 11 amino acids. The CDR3 here is CASSHADPQYF. The CDR3 nucleotides are TGTGCCAGCAGCCACGCTGACCCGCAGTACTTC.

This clone is a singleton in its sample. This rearrangement joins TRBV5-6 to TRBJ2-1; no reliable D call. V was pared by 1 base and J by 3 bases, with 11 bases between. The CDR3 is 15 amino acids. The germline V gene encodes CDR1 SGHDT and CDR2 YYEEEE. The CDR3 sequence: CASSLKGPNYNEQFF. Written as DNA, the CDR3 is TGTGCCAGCAGCTTGAAAGGGCCTAACTACAATGAGCAGTTCTTC.

V gene TRBV25-1 combines with J gene TRBJ2-5, with 8 bases matching TRBD1. The CDR3 length is 15 residues. V gave up 4 bases and J gave up 1 base; unmatched junction bases: 5. CDR1 is MGHDK, CDR2 SYGVNS, per germline. The CDR3 region is CASSGGQGPQETQYF. CDR3 DNA sequence: TGTGCCAGCAGTGGTGGACAGGGTCCCCAAGAGACCCAGTACTTC. The full variable domain, its missing parts supplied by reference TRBV25-1 and TRBJ2-5, is EADIYQTPRYLVIGTGKKITLECSQTMGHDKMYWYQQDPGMELHLIHYSYGVNSTEKGDLSSESTVSRIRTEHFPLTLESARPSHTSQYLCASSGGQGPQETQYFGPGTRLLVL.

This clone appeared a few times. The chain employs TRBV5-1 and TRBJ1-6; the D is unclear. CDR1 and CDR2 from the germline V gene are SGHRS and YFSETQ. This CDR3 region has 15 residues. V lost 0 bases, J lost 8 bases, and 12 bases lay in between. CDR3 bases: TGCGCCAGCAGCTTGGCTGGGAGGATTGATTCACCCCTCCACTTT. It is translated as CASSLAGRIDSPLHF.

This clone appeared a few times. Within the sample, other DNA sequences also encode this same CDR3. The chain joins TRBV5-1 to TRBJ1-1, with a possible D match to TRBD1 (6 bases). The CDR3 loop spans 15 amino acids. The V end was cut by 1 base, the J end by 0 bases, with 10 bases between. The germline gives CDR1 SGHRS, CDR2 YFSETQ. CDR3 sequence: CASSLSGQLNTEAFF. The CDR3 nucleotides are TGCGCCAGCAGCTTGAGTGGACAGTTGAACACTGAAGCTTTCTTT.

The chain employs TRBV18 and TRBJ2-1; weak D call: TRBD1 (5 bases). V lost 3 bases and J 8 bases, leaving 20 bases between the germline ends. Germline V gives CDR1 KGHSH, CDR2 LQKENI. This CDR3 is 16 amino acids long. CDR3 amino acids: CASSPGSLERGYEQFF. In DNA form, the CDR3 reads TGTGCCAGCTCACCTGGTTCACTGGAAAGGGGTTATGAGCAGTTCTTC.

V gene TRBV29-1 combines with J gene TRBJ1-1, with D hard to call. V lost 3 bases and J 1 base, leaving 9 bases between the germline ends. Germline loops: CDR1 SQVTM, CDR2 ANQGSEA. This CDR3 region has 13 residues. CDR3 sequence: CSVDKNGNTEAFF. CDR3 DNA sequence: TGCAGCGTTGACAAAAACGGGAACACTGAAGCTTTCTTT.

The V gene is TRBV19, the J gene TRBJ2-7, with 8 nucleotides matching TRBD2. V shed 3 bases, J shed 5 bases, and the junction held 9 bases outside the gene matches. CDR1 LNHDA and CDR2 SQIVND come from the germline V gene (reference sequence). The length of the CDR3 is 15 residues. This chain's CDR3 is CASSMRAGGSDEQYF. Written as DNA, the CDR3 is TGTGCCAGTAGTATGAGGGCGGGAGGCTCTGACGAGCAGTACTTC.

This sequence joins TRBV19 and TRBJ2-7, with 9 bases lining up with TRBD1. The CDR3 runs to 14 residues. The ends lost 7 bases at V and 3 bases at J; junction bases unmatched: 7. The germline gives CDR1 LNHDA, CDR2 SQIVND (reference sequence). The CDR3 sequence is CASNPRDRVYEQYF. The CDR3, as DNA: TGTGCCAGTAACCCCCGGGACAGGGTCTACGAGCAGTACTTC. Full variable domain (rest looked up from reference TRBV19 and TRBJ2-7): DGGITQSPKYLFRKEGQNVTLSCEQNLNHDAMYWYRQDPGQGLRLIYYSQIVNDFQKGDIAEGYSVSREKKESFPLTVTSAQKNPTAFYLCASNPRDRVYEQYFGPGTRLTVT.

This CDR3 is CASSLWTGDNEQFF. For the CDR3, the DNA is TGCGCCAGCAGCCTATGGACTGGAGACAATGAGCAGTTCTTC. The chain joins TRBV5-1 to TRBJ2-1; D might be TRBD2 (5 bases). The germline V and J ends were trimmed by 4 bases and 5 bases, with 13 bases remaining between them. The V gene's germline CDR1 is SGHRS and CDR2 YFSETQ. CDR3 size: 14 residues.

The V gene is TRBV4-1, the J gene TRBJ1-2; D might be TRBD1 (6 bases). The V gene lost 2 bases and the J gene lost 2 bases, with 12 bases spanning the gap. Germline values: CDR1 MGHRA, CDR2 YSYEKL. This CDR3 has 15 amino acids. Written as DNA, the CDR3 is TGCGCCAGCAGCCAACCTACAGGGACGAACTATGGCTACACCTTC. Amino acid sequence: CASSQPTGTNYGYTF.

There are a few counts of this clone. This CDR3 is also generated by other DNA sequences in the sample. This sequence joins TRBV5-1 and TRBJ2-7; 9 bases map to TRBD1. Germline CDR1 is SGHRS and CDR2 is YFSETQ. The CDR3 length is 15 residues. J lost 1 base, V lost 4 bases, and 6 bases had no gene match. The DNA for the CDR3 is TGCGCCAGCAGCCACCGGGACAGGGCTTCCTACGAGCAGTACTTC. Translation gives CASSHRDRASYEQYF.

V usage is TRBV7-2 and J usage is TRBJ2-5, with 8 bases aligning to TRBD1. Trimming cost V 7 bases and J 5 bases; bases outside gene matches: 12. This CDR3 is 15 amino acids long. Per germline, CDR1 SGHTA and CDR2 FQGNSA. CDR3 region: CASTDRALRGETQYF. The CDR3 nucleotides read TGTGCCAGCACGGACAGGGCATTAAGGGGGGAGACCCAGTACTTC.